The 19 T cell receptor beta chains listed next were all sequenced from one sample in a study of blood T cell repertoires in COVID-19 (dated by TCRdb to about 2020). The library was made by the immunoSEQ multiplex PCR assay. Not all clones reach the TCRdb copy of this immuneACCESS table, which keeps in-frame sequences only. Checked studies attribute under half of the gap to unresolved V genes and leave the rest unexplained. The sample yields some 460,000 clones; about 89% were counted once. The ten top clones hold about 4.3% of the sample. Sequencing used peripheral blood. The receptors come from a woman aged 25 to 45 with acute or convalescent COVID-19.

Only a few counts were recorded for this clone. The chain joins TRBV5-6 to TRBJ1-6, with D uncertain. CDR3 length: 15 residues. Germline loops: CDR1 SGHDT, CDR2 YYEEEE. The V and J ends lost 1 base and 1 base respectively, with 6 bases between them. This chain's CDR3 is CASSLIGSYNSPLHF. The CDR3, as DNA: TGTGCCAGCAGCTTGATCGGGTCCTATAATTCACCCCTCCACTTT.

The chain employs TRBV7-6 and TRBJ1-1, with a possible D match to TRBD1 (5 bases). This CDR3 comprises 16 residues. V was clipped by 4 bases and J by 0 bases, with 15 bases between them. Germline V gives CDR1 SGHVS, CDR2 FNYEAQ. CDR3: CASSSGVDTVNTEAFF. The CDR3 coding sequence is TGTGCCAGCAGCTCGGGTGTGGACACAGTGAACACTGAAGCTTTCTTT.

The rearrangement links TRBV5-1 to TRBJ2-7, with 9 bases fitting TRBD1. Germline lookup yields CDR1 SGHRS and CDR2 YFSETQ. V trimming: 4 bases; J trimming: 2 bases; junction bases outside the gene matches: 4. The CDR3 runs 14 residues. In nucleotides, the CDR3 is TGCGCCAGCAGCAAGAGACAGGGGGCCTACGAGCAGTACTTC. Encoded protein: CASSKRQGAYEQYF.

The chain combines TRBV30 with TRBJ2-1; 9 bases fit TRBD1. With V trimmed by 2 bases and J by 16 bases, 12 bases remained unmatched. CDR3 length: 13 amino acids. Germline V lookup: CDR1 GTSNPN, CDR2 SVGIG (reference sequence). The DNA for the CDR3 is TGTGCCTGGAGTCCCTCGGGGGACAGGGTTCGATTCTTC. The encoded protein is CAWSPSGDRVRFF. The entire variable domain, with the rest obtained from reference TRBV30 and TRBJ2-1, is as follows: SQTIHQWPATLVQPVGSPLSLECTVEGTSNPNLYWYRQAAGRGLQLLFYSVGIGQISSEVPQNLSASRPQDRQFILSSKKLLLSDSGFYLCAWSPSGDRVRFFGPGTRLTVL.

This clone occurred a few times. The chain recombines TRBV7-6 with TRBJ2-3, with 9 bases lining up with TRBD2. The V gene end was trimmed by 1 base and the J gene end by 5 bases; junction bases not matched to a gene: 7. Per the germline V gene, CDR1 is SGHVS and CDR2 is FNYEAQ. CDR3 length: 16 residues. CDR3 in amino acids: CASSLESRGGGDTQYF. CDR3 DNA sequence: TGTGCCAGCAGCTTAGAGTCGCGGGGGGGCGGAGATACGCAGTATTTT.

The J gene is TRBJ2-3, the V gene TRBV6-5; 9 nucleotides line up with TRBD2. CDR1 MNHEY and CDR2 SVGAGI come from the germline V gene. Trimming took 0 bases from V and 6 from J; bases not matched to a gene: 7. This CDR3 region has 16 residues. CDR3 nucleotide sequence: TGTGCCAGCAGTTACTCCTGGCGGGGGGGCCGCGATACGCAGTATTTT. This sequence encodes CASSYSWRGGRDTQYF.

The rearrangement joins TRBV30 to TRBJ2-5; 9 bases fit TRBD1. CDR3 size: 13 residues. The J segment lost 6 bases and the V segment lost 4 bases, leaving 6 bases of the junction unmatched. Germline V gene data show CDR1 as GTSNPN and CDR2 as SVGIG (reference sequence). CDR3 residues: CAWTQGAGKTQYF. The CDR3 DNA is TGTGCCTGGACACAGGGGGCTGGGAAGACCCAGTACTTC.

The CDR3 DNA is TGTGCCAGCAAGGTGGGACAGGGTGGAGTGGAGCAGTACTTC. Translated, it gives CASKVGQGGVEQYF. The V call is TRBV2, the J call TRBJ2-7; 9 nucleotides agree with TRBD1. Germline assignment: CDR1 SNHLY and CDR2 FYNNEI. The V segment lost 7 bases and the J segment 7 bases; nucleotides outside the gene matches: 11. The CDR3 totals 14 residues.

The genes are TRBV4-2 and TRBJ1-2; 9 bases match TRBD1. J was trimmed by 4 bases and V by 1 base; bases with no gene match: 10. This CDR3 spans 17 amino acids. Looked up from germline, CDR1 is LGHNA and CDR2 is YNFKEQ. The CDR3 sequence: CASSQGTGAETTYGYTF. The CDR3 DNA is TGTGCCAGCAGCCAAGGGACAGGGGCCGAGACTACCTATGGCTACACCTTC.

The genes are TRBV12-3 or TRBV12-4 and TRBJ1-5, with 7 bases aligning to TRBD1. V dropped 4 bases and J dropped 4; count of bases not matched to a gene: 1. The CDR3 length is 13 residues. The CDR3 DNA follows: TGTGCCAGCAGTTCGACAGGGAATCAGCCCCAGCATTTT. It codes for CASSSTGNQPQHF.

The CDR3 nucleotides are TGTGCCAGCAGCTTAGCGCAGGGCTCCGGGGGTTTTTTT. As protein: CASSLAQGSGGFF. The chain has TRBV7-8 and TRBJ2-2; D is possibly TRBD2 (6 bases). The CDR3 consists of 13 residues. Trimming pared 0 bases from V and 17 bases from J, leaving 16 bases between. The germline V gene encodes CDR1 SGHVS and CDR2 FQNEAQ. The complete variable domain, with remaining parts taken from reference TRBV7-8 and TRBJ2-2, reads GAGVSQSPRYKVAKRGQDVALRCDPISGHVSLFWYQQALGQGPEFLTYFQNEAQLDKSGLPSDRFFAERPEGSVSTLKIQRTQQEDSAVYLCASSLAQGSGGFFGEGSRLTVL.

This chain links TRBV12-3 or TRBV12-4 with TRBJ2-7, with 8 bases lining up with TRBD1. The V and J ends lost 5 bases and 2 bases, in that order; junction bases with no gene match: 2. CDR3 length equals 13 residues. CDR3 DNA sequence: TGTGCCAGCAGTCCGACAGGGGCCTACGAGCAGTACTTC. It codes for CASSPTGAYEQYF.

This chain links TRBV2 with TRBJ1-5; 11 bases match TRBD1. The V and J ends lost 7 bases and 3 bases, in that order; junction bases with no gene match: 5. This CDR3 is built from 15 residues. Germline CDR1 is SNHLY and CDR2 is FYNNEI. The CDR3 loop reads CASTTDRGLNQPQHF. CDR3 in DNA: TGTGCCAGCACTACGGACAGGGGGCTCAATCAGCCCCAGCATTTT.

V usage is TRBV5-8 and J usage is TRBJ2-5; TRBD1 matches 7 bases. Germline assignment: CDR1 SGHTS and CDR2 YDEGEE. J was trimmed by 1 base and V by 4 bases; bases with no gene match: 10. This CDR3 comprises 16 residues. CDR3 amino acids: CASSEGQLNRQETQYF. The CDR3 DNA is TGTGCCAGCAGCGAGGGACAGTTGAATCGCCAAGAGACCCAGTACTTC.

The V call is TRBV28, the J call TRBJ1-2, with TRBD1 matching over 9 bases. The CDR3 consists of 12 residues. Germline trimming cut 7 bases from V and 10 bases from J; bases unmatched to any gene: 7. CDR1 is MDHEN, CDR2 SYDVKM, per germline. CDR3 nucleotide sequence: TGTGCCAGCAAAATAAGGGACAGGGACTACACCTTC. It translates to CASKIRDRDYTF.

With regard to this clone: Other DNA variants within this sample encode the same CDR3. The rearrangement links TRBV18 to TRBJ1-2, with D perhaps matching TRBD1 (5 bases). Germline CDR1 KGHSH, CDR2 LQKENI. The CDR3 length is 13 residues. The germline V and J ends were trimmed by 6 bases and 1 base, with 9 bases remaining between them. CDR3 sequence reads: CASSPDSNYGYTF. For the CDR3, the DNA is TGTGCCAGCTCGCCCGACAGTAACTATGGCTACACCTTC.

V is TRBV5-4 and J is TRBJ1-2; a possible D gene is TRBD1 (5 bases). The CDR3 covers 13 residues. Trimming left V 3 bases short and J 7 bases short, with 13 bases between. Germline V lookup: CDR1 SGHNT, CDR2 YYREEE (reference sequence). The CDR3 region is CASSSLRVSGYTF. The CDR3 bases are TGTGCCAGCAGCTCCCTCAGGGTATCTGGCTACACCTTC. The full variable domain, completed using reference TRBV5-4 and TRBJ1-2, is ETGVTQSPTHLIKTRGQQVTLRCSSQSGHNTVSWYQQALGQGPQFIFQYYREEENGRGNFPPRFSGLQFPNYSSELNVNALELDDSALYLCASSSLRVSGYTFGSGTRLTVV.

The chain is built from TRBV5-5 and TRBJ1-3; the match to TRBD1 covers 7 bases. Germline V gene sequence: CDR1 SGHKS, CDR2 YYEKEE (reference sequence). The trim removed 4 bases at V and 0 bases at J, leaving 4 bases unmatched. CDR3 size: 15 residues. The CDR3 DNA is TGTGCCAGCAGCGCCGGGACAGACTCTGGAAACACCATATATTTT. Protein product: CASSAGTDSGNTIYF.

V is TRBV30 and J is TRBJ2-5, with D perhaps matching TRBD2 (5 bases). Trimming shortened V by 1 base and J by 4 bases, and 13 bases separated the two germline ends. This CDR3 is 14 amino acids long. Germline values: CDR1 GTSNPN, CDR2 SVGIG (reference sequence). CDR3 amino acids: CAWSGAVRGETQYF. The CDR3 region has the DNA TGTGCCTGGAGTGGAGCGGTAAGAGGAGAGACCCAGTACTTC.